A selection of T cell receptor beta chains follows, all from one sample in a study of technical replicates of blood from a few donors. Libraries were prepared by immunoSEQ multiplex PCR; TCRdb keeps only in-frame clonotypes and omits some of them. The sample records some 76,000 clones, nearly 99% being singletons. What was sequenced was T cells isolated from PBMCs. These receptors were collected from a human donor in good health. Each CDR3 is given with its conserved first and last residue. A D gene is named only where the DNA matches it firmly. Clone size is shown for a subset of rows, as once, few, many or a class of expanded clone.

j_gene: TRBJ2-7
v_gene: TRBV7-2
abundance: -
d_gene: -
CDR3nt: TGTGCCAGCAGCATAGCGGCATCCTACGAGCAGTACTTC
CDR3aa: CASSIAASYEQYF

j_gene: TRBJ1-2
v_gene: TRBV6-1
abundance: -
d_gene: -
CDR3nt: TGTGCCAGCAGTCGATTGGCAGGGAATGGCTACACCTTC
CDR3aa: CASSRLAGNGYTF

j_gene: TRBJ2-3
v_gene: TRBV4-3
abundance: -
d_gene: -
CDR3nt: TGCGCCAGCAGCTTCGACCGGGGGACAGATACGCAGTATTTT
CDR3aa: CASSFDRGTDTQYF

j_gene: TRBJ2-7
v_gene: TRBV6-5
abundance: -
d_gene: -
CDR3nt: TGTGCCAGCAGTTACGGCGGGAACTACGAGCAGTACTTC
CDR3aa: CASSYGGNYEQYF

j_gene: TRBJ1-5
v_gene: TRBV7-8
abundance: -
d_gene: -
CDR3nt: TGTGCCAGCAGCTTAGGCGGCATCAATCAGCCCCAGCATTTT
CDR3aa: CASSLGGINQPQHF

j_gene: TRBJ2-5
v_gene: TRBV5-1
abundance: -
d_gene: -
CDR3nt: TGCGCCAGCAGCTTGGAGTCCGGCGGGTGGGGGGAAGAGACCCAGTACTTC
CDR3aa: CASSLESGGWGEETQYF

j_gene: TRBJ2-7
v_gene: TRBV27
abundance: -
d_gene: TRBD1
CDR3nt: TGTGCCAGCAGTTTATCTGGACAGGCTAGCTCCTACGAGCAGTACTTC
CDR3aa: CASSLSGQASSYEQYF

j_gene: TRBJ2-2
v_gene: TRBV4-3
abundance: -
d_gene: -
CDR3nt: TGCGCCAGCAGCCAAGAAGGGGAAAACACCGGGGAGCTGTTTTTT
CDR3aa: CASSQEGENTGELFF

j_gene: TRBJ2-3
v_gene: TRBV9
abundance: once
d_gene: -
CDR3nt: TGTGCCAGCAGCGTAGAAGGGGGTCAGGTACATACGCAGTATTTT
CDR3aa: CASSVEGGQVHTQYF

j_gene: TRBJ1-1
v_gene: TRBV4-3
abundance: -
d_gene: -
CDR3nt: TGCGCCAGCAGCCAAGATCTAGGATACACTGAAGCTTTCTTT
CDR3aa: CASSQDLGYTEAFF

j_gene: TRBJ2-7
v_gene: TRBV5-6
abundance: -
d_gene: TRBD2
CDR3nt: TGTGCCAGCAGCTTGCAGGGAAGGGGAGGGTTCTACGAGCAGTACTTC
CDR3aa: CASSLQGRGGFYEQYF

j_gene: TRBJ1-1
v_gene: TRBV7-2
abundance: -
d_gene: -
CDR3nt: TGTGCCAGCAGCTTAGGTGAGCACACTGAAGCTTTCTTT
CDR3aa: CASSLGEHTEAFF

j_gene: TRBJ1-5
v_gene: TRBV28
abundance: -
d_gene: -
CDR3nt: TGTGCCAGCAGTTTGGTTGCTGGACACACACTTAGCAATCAGCCCCAGCATTTT
CDR3aa: CASSLVAGHTLSNQPQHF

j_gene: TRBJ2-1
v_gene: TRBV6-1
abundance: once
d_gene: TRBD2
CDR3nt: TGTGCCAGCAGTGAAGGGGGACTAGTCTACAATGAGCAGTTCTTC
CDR3aa: CASSEGGLVYNEQFF

j_gene: TRBJ2-3
v_gene: TRBV4-3
abundance: few
d_gene: TRBD1
CDR3nt: TGCGCCAGCAGCCAAGATGGGACAGTCCCCACAGATACGCAGTATTTT
CDR3aa: CASSQDGTVPTDTQYF

j_gene: TRBJ1-2
v_gene: TRBV28
abundance: -
d_gene: -
CDR3nt: TGTGCCAGCAGCGGACGCGGGCTATATGGCTACACCTTC
CDR3aa: CASSGRGLYGYTF

j_gene: TRBJ2-1
v_gene: TRBV6-5
abundance: -
d_gene: TRBD2
CDR3nt: TGTGCCAGCAGCACTCTAGCGGGAGGATACAATGAGCAGTTCTTC
CDR3aa: CASSTLAGGYNEQFF

j_gene: TRBJ2-3
v_gene: TRBV7-3
abundance: -
d_gene: -
CDR3nt: TGTGCCAGCAGCCTATACGGGTCGTCAGATACGCAGTATTTT
CDR3aa: CASSLYGSSDTQYF

j_gene: TRBJ2-5
v_gene: TRBV10-3
abundance: -
d_gene: TRBD1
CDR3nt: TGTGCCATCAAAGATGGGGGGACAGGGGAAACCCAGTACTTC
CDR3aa: CAIKDGGTGETQYF

j_gene: TRBJ1-2
v_gene: TRBV19
abundance: -
d_gene: TRBD1
CDR3nt: TGTGCCAGTAGCCAAGACAGGGACTATGGCTACACCTTC
CDR3aa: CASSQDRDYGYTF

j_gene: TRBJ1-5
v_gene: TRBV11-2
abundance: once
d_gene: -
CDR3nt: TGTGCCAGCAGCTTATATAGCAATCAGCCCCAGCATTTT
CDR3aa: CASSLYSNQPQHF

j_gene: TRBJ1-3
v_gene: TRBV7-9
abundance: -
d_gene: -
CDR3nt: TGTGCCAGCAGCTTAGCGAGGACAGAATTCTCTGGAAACACCATATATTTT
CDR3aa: CASSLARTEFSGNTIYF

j_gene: TRBJ2-3
v_gene: TRBV19
abundance: -
d_gene: -
CDR3nt: TGTGCCAGTAGTAGGACAGAAAACACAGATACGCAGTATTTT
CDR3aa: CASSRTENTDTQYF

j_gene: TRBJ1-1
v_gene: TRBV29-1
abundance: -
d_gene: -
CDR3nt: TGCAGCGGAGGAGCCAACACTGAAGCTTTCTTT
CDR3aa: CSGGANTEAFF

j_gene: TRBJ2-7
v_gene: TRBV25-1
abundance: once
d_gene: TRBD2
CDR3nt: TGTGCCAGCAGCCGCGGGGGTCGGTACGAGCAGTACTTC
CDR3aa: CASSRGGRYEQYF

j_gene: TRBJ1-2
v_gene: TRBV28
abundance: -
d_gene: -
CDR3nt: TGTGCCAGCTACGAGGGAAGGGTCTATGGCTACACCTTC
CDR3aa: CASYEGRVYGYTF

j_gene: TRBJ1-1
v_gene: TRBV15
abundance: -
d_gene: TRBD1
CDR3nt: TGTGCCACCATGGCTGACAGGGAAGGAACCGAAGCTTTCTTT
CDR3aa: CATMADREGTEAFF

j_gene: TRBJ2-5
v_gene: TRBV7-6
abundance: -
d_gene: -
CDR3nt: TGTGCCAGCAGGCACAAACAGGGAAGGCTGGAGACCCAGTACTTC
CDR3aa: CASRHKQGRLETQYF

j_gene: TRBJ2-2
v_gene: TRBV9
abundance: -
d_gene: -
CDR3nt: TGTGCCAGCAGCGTTAGGGAGCTGTTTTTT
CDR3aa: CASSVRELFF

j_gene: TRBJ1-4
v_gene: TRBV18
abundance: -
d_gene: -
CDR3nt: TGTGCCAGCTCACCCCCGACAGGTCGGGGTGAAAAACTGTTTTTT
CDR3aa: CASSPPTGRGEKLFF

j_gene: TRBJ1-2
v_gene: TRBV10-3
abundance: -
d_gene: -
CDR3nt: TGTGCCATCAGTGAGGGAGGGGATGGCTACACCTTC
CDR3aa: CAISEGGDGYTF

j_gene: TRBJ1-4
v_gene: TRBV28
abundance: -
d_gene: -
CDR3nt: TGTGCCAGCAGTAAGAGGGCAACTAATGAAAAACTGTTTTTT
CDR3aa: CASSKRATNEKLFF

j_gene: TRBJ2-3
v_gene: TRBV19
abundance: -
d_gene: TRBD1
CDR3nt: TGTGCCAGTAGTACGACAGGGACGGTAGATACGCAGTATTTT
CDR3aa: CASSTTGTVDTQYF

j_gene: TRBJ2-3
v_gene: TRBV6-5
abundance: -
d_gene: TRBD2
CDR3nt: TGTGCCAGCAGTTACGCGGGAGGGGGCACAGATACGCAGTATTTT
CDR3aa: CASSYAGGGTDTQYF

j_gene: TRBJ2-5
v_gene: TRBV29-1
abundance: -
d_gene: TRBD2
CDR3nt: TGCAGCGCAAGTGGGGGAGGGAGAGAGACCCAGTACTTC
CDR3aa: CSASGGGRETQYF

j_gene: TRBJ1-2
v_gene: TRBV19
abundance: -
d_gene: -
CDR3nt: TGTGCCAGTAGTACCGATGGGGGGGGAAATGGCTACACCTTC
CDR3aa: CASSTDGGGNGYTF

j_gene: TRBJ2-7
v_gene: TRBV7-8
abundance: -
d_gene: -
CDR3nt: TGTGCCAGCAGGATATCCAGCTCCTACGAGCAGTACTTC
CDR3aa: CASRISSSYEQYF

j_gene: TRBJ1-1
v_gene: TRBV27
abundance: -
d_gene: -
CDR3nt: TGTGCCAGCAGTCTGACAGTGTACACTGAAGCTTTCTTT
CDR3aa: CASSLTVYTEAFF

j_gene: TRBJ2-7
v_gene: TRBV6-6
abundance: -
d_gene: TRBD2
CDR3nt: TGTGCCAGCAGTTACTGGGGGACTAGCGGGTACGAGCAGTACTTC
CDR3aa: CASSYWGTSGYEQYF

j_gene: TRBJ2-2
v_gene: TRBV11-3
abundance: -
d_gene: TRBD1
CDR3nt: TGTGCCAGCAGCCAGGGACAGGGTTGGACCGGGGAGCTGTTTTTT
CDR3aa: CASSQGQGWTGELFF

j_gene: TRBJ1-2
v_gene: TRBV25-1
abundance: -
d_gene: -
CDR3nt: TGTGCCAGCAGTGACCTCTATGGCTACACCTTC
CDR3aa: CASSDLYGYTF

j_gene: TRBJ2-5
v_gene: TRBV7-2
abundance: -
d_gene: TRBD2
CDR3nt: TGTGCCAGCAGCTTAGCCGGGCTAGCGGGCTCCCAAGAGACCCAGTACTTC
CDR3aa: CASSLAGLAGSQETQYF

j_gene: TRBJ1-2
v_gene: TRBV5-6
abundance: once
d_gene: TRBD1
CDR3nt: TGTGCCAGCAGCTTGGTCGGACAGGGGGCTGGCTATGGCTACACCTTC
CDR3aa: CASSLVGQGAGYGYTF

j_gene: TRBJ2-1
v_gene: TRBV27
abundance: -
d_gene: -
CDR3nt: TGTGCCAGCGGTTTCAGGCCAGGGGAGAATGAGCAGTTCTTC
CDR3aa: CASGFRPGENEQFF

j_gene: TRBJ1-1
v_gene: TRBV6-1
abundance: -
d_gene: -
CDR3nt: TGTGCCAGCAGTGAATTAAGGGGGACCACTGAAGCTTTCTTT
CDR3aa: CASSELRGTTEAFF